This T cell receptor beta chain derives from a study of a mutant IDH1 vaccine in newly diagnosed glioma. About the research overall: Either 4-6 weeks after radiotherapy alone or alongside temozolomide, vaccination was begun. It was at week 35 that visit V12 occurred, and at week 47 that visit V13 did. Treated patients, averaging around 40 years, were 62.5% male and about 38% female.

Trimming shortened V by 4 bases and J by 0 bases, and 10 bases separated the two germline ends. The CDR3 is 14 amino acids. The germline V gene has CDR1 LGHNA and CDR2 YSLEER. Time point indicated: week 47, end of study. In the vaccine, a single dose held 300 ug of the mutant IDH1 20-mer peptide, along with topical imiquimod. About this clone: Its antigen remains unknown.

The method was immunoSEQ multiplex PCR; TCRdb's version includes in-frame clones alone and lacks a portion of them. The sample holds over 80,000 clones, over 75% seen once. The chain employs TRBV4-3 and TRBJ2-7; D may be TRBD1 or TRBD2 (6 bases each). The sequence was collected from a man aged 35 to 55 with glioma. The sequenced sample was PBMCs, obtained from a glioma patient whose treatment included an IDH1 peptide vaccine. CDR3 protein: CASSPGAYSYEQYF. CDR3 nucleotides: TGCGCCAGCAGCCCGGGGGCCTACTCCTACGAGCAGTACTTC.